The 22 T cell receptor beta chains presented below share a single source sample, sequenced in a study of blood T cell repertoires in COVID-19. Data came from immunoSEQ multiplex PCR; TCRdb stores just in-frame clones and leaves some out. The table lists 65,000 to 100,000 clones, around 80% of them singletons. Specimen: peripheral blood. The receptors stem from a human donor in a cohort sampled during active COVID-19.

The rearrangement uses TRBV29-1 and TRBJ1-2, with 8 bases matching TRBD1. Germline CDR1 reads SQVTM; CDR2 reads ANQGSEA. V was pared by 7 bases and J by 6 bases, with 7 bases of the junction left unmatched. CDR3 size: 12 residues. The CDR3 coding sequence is TGCAGCGGATACGGACAGGGAGATGGCTACACCTTC. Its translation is CSGYGQGDGYTF. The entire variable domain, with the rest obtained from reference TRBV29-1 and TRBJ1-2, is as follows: SAVISQKPSRDICQRGTSLTIQCQVDSQVTMMFWYRQQPGQSLTLIATANQGSEATYESGFVIDKFPISRPNLTFSTLTVSNMSPEDSSIYLCSGYGQGDGYTFGSGTRLTVV.

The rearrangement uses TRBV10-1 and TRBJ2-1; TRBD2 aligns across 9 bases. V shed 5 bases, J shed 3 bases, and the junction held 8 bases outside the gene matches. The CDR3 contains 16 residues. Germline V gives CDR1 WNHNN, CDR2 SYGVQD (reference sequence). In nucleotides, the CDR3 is TGCGCCAGCAGTTCTATAGCGGGGGAGTTCTACAATGAGCAGTTCTTC. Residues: CASSSIAGEFYNEQFF.

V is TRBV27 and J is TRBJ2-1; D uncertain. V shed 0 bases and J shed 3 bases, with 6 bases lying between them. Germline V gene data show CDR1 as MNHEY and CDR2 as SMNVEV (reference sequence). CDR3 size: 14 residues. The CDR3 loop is CASSLSYSYNEQFF. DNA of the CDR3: TGTGCCAGCAGTTTATCGTACAGCTACAATGAGCAGTTCTTC.

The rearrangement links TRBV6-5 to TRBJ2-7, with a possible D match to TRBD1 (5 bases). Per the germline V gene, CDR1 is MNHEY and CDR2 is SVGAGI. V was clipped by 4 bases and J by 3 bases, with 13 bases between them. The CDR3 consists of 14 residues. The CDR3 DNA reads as TGTGCCAGCAGTTCCATAACCAGGGTCTACGAGCAGTACTTC. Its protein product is CASSSITRVYEQYF.

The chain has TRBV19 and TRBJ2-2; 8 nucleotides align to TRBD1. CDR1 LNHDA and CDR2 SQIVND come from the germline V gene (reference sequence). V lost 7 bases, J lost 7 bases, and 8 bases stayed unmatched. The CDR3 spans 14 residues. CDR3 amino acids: CASTWAGGIGELFF. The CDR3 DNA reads TGTGCCAGTACTTGGGCAGGGGGCATCGGGGAGCTGTTTTTT.

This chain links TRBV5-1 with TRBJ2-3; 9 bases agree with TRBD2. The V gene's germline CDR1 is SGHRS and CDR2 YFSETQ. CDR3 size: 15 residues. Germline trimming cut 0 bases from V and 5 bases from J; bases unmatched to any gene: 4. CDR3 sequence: CASSLDAGGLDTQYF. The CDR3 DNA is TGCGCCAGCAGCTTGGATGCGGGGGGGCTAGATACGCAGTATTTT.

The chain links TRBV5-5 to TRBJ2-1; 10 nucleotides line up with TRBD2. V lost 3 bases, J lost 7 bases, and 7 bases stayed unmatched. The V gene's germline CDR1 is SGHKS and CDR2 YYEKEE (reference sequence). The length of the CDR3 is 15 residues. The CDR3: CASSSERGGRNEQFF. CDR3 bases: TGTGCCAGCAGCTCCGAGCGGGGGGGCCGGAATGAGCAGTTCTTC.

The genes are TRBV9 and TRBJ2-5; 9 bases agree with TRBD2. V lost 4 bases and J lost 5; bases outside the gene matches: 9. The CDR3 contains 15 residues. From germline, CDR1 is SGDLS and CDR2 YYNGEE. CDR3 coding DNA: TGTGCCAGCAGCCCTTCTGCGGGGGGGCCGGAGACCCAGTACTTC. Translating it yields CASSPSAGGPETQYF.

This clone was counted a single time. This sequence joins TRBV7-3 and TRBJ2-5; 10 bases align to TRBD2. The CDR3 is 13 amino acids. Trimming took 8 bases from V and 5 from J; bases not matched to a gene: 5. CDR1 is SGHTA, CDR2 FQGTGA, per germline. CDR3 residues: CASGPSGGETQYF. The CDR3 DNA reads TGTGCCAGCGGACCTAGCGGGGGTGAGACCCAGTACTTC.

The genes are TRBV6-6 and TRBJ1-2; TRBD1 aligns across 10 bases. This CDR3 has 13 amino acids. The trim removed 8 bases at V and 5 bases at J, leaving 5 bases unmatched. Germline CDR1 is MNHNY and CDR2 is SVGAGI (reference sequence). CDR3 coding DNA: TGTGCCAGCTGGGACAGGGGTCTTTATGGCTACACCTTC. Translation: CASWDRGLYGYTF.

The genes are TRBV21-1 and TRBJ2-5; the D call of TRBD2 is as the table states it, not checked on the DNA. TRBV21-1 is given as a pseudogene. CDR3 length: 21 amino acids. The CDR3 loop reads CASSKARKGTSGGEDQETQYF. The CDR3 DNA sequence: TGTGCCAGCAGCAAAGCCCGAAAAGGGACTAGCGGGGGAGAAGACCAAGAGACCCAGTACTTC.

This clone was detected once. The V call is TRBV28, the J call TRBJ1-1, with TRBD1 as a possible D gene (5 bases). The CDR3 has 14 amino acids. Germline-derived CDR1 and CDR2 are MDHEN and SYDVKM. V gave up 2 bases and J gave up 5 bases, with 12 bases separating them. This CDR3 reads CASSLGGGVTEAFF. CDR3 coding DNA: TGTGCCAGCAGTTTAGGGGGAGGGGTTACTGAAGCTTTCTTT.

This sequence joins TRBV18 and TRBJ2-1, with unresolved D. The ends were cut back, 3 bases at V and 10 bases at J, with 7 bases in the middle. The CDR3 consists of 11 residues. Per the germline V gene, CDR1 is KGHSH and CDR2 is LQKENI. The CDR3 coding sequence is TGTGCCAGCTCACCTAAGGAGGAGCAGTTCTTC. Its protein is CASSPKEEQFF. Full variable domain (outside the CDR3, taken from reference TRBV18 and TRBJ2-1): NAGVMQNPRHLVRRRGQEARLRCSPMKGHSHVYWYRQLPEEGLKFMVYLQKENIIDESGMPKERFSAEFPKEGPSILRIQQVVRGDSAAYFCASSPKEEQFFGPGTRLTVL.

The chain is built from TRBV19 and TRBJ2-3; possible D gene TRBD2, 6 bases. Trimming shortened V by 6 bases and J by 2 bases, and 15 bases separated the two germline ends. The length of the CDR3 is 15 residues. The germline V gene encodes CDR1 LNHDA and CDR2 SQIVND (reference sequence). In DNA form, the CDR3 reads TGTGCCAGTAGCCAGGTCGGGGGAGCCACAGATACGCAGTATTTT. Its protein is CASSQVGGATDTQYF.

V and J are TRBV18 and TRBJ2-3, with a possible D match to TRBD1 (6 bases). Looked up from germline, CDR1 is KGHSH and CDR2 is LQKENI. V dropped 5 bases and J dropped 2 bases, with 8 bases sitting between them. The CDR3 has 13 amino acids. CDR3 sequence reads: CASSRDNTDTQYF. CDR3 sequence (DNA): TGTGCCAGCTCAAGGGACAACACAGATACGCAGTATTTT.

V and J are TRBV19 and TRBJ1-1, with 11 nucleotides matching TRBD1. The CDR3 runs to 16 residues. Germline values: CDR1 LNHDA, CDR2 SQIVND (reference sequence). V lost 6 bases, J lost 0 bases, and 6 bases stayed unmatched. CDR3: CASSTGQGALNTEAFF. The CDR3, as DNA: TGTGCCAGTAGCACAGGACAGGGGGCGCTGAACACTGAAGCTTTCTTT. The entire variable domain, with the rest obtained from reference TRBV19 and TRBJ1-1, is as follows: DGGITQSPKYLFRKEGQNVTLSCEQNLNHDAMYWYRQDPGQGLRLIYYSQIVNDFQKGDIAEGYSVSREKKESFPLTVTSAQKNPTAFYLCASSTGQGALNTEAFFGQGTRLTVV.

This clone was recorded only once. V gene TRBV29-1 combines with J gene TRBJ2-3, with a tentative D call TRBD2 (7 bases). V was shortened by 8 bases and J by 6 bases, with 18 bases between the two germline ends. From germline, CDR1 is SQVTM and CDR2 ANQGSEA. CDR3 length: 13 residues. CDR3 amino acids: CSLGGGGMDTQYF. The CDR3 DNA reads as TGCAGCCTTGGAGGGGGGGGAATGGATACGCAGTATTTT.

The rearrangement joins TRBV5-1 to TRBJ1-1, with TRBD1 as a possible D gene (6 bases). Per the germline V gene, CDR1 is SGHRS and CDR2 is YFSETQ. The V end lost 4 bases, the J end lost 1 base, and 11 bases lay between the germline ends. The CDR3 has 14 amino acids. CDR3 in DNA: TGCGCCAGCAGCAGGGGGGGCGCGAACACTGAAGCTTTCTTT. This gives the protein CASSRGGANTEAFF.

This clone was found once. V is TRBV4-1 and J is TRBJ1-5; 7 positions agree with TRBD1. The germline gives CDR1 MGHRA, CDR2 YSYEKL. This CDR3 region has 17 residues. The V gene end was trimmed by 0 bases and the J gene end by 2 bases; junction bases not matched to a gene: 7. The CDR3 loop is CASSQDIGGTGNQPQHF. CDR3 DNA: TGCGCCAGCAGCCAAGATATTGGGGGGACAGGCAATCAGCCCCAGCATTTT.

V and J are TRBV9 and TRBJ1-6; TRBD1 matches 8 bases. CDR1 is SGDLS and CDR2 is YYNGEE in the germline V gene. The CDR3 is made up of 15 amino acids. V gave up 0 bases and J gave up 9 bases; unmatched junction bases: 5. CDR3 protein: CASSVEQGVRSPLHF. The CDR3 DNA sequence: TGTGCCAGCAGCGTAGAACAGGGGGTCCGTTCACCCCTCCACTTT.

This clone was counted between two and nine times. CDR3 coding DNA: TGTGCCAGCAGTTTGACAGGGGGCGGACAGCCCCAGCATTTT. It translates to CASSLTGGGQPQHF. The genes are TRBV6-5 and TRBJ1-5; 10 bases are a match to TRBD1. The CDR3 runs to 14 residues. In germline, CDR1 is MNHEY, CDR2 SVGAGI. J was trimmed by 7 bases and V by 4 bases; bases with no gene match: 4.

CDR3 in amino acids: CASSLYGETQYF. CDR3 DNA: TGTGCCAGCAGCTTGTACGGGGAGACCCAGTACTTC. The V call is TRBV7-9, the J call TRBJ2-5; no clear D gene. This CDR3 has 12 residues. Between the trimmed V and J ends, which lost 3 bases and 5 bases, there was a span of 7 bases. Germline V gives CDR1 SEHNR, CDR2 FQNEAQ (reference sequence).